This T cell receptor beta chain appears in the sequencing data of a study of cytomegalovirus exposure and HLA in healthy donors. Regarding the study as a whole: Reportedly, diagnosis of cytomegalovirus status by the classifier showed high specificity and sensitivity.

The study ran its PCR with 60 Vbeta and 13 Jbeta primers. The assay was immunoSEQ multiplex PCR, and TCRdb's table has in-frame clones only and misses some. The sample shows about 150,000 clones, about 70% of them seen only once. This clone was seen more than once but under ten times. Antigen unknown. Deletions cut 2 bases from V and 1 base from J, with 6 bases between. Germline lookup yields CDR1 SGHKS and CDR2 YYEKEE (reference sequence). This CDR3 spans 13 amino acids. Material: PBMCs. The gene calls are TRBV5-5 and TRBJ1-1; D is unclear. The TCR comes from a man younger than 45 in good health and CMV-seropositive. The CDR3 protein is CASSFWQNTEAFF. The CDR3, as DNA: TGTGCCAGCAGCTTTTGGCAGAACACTGAAGCTTTCTTT.